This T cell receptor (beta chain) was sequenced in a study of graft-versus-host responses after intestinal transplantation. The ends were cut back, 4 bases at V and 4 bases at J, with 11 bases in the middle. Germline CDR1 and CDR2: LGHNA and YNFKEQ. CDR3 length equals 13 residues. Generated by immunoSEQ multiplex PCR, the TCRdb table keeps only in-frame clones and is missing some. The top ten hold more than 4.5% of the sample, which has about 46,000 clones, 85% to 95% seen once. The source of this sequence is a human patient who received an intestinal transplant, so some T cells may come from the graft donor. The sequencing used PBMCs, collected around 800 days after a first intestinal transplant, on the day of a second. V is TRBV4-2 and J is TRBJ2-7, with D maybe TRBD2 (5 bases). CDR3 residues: CASSREGTYEQYF. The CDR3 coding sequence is TGTGCCAGCAGCCGAGAGGGCACTTACGAGCAGTACTTC.